These 10 T cell receptor beta chains share one sample of origin, sequenced in a study of T cells after yellow fever vaccination. TCRdb analysed the 5' RACE reads with MiXCR anew, one entry per CDR3 protein. This table has 550,000 or so distinct CDR3 sequences, approximately 21% appearing once. This material consisted of PBMCs, taken 15 days after the yellow fever booster vaccination. These receptors all stem from a man aged 25-45 years who received the YFV17D yellow fever vaccine.

This clonotype came up a few times. V gene TRBV28 combines with J gene TRBJ2-5; D uncertain. The germline gives CDR1 MDHEN, CDR2 SYDVKM. The CDR3 has 11 amino acids. The V end was cut by 8 bases, the J end by 2 bases, with 6 bases between. CDR3 region: CASARQETQYF. The CDR3 nucleotides read TGTGCCAGCGCCCGACAAGAGACCCAGTACTTC.

V is TRBV4-3 and J is TRBJ1-1; 8 nucleotides line up with TRBD1. This CDR3 contains 15 residues. Germline V lookup: CDR1 LGHNA, CDR2 YSLEER. The junction had 3 bases not matched to a gene; V was cut back by 0 bases and J by 3 bases. As DNA, the CDR3 is TGCGCCAGCAGCCAAGACTCGACAGGGGACACTGAAGCTTTCTTT. As protein: CASSQDSTGDTEAFF.

This clonotype was detected a few times. The chain is built from TRBV7-8 and TRBJ1-6; weak D call: TRBD1 (6 bases). Trimming stripped 5 bases from V and 9 bases from J, with 20 bases between. The CDR3 covers 16 residues. The germline CDR1 and CDR2 sequences are SGHVS and FQNEAQ. Here the CDR3 DNA reads TGTGCCAGCAGCATGCGGACAGCCCAATGGATTTCACCCCTCCACTTT. This gives the protein CASSMRTAQWISPLHF. The complete variable domain, with remaining parts taken from reference TRBV7-8 and TRBJ1-6, reads GAGVSQSPRYKVAKRGQDVALRCDPISGHVSLFWYQQALGQGPEFLTYFQNEAQLDKSGLPSDRFFAERPEGSVSTLKIQRTQQEDSAVYLCASSMRTAQWISPLHFGNGTRLTVT.

The chain has TRBV5-1 and TRBJ2-7; 9 positions agree with TRBD1. The CDR3 spans 15 residues. The ends lost 4 bases at V and 3 bases at J; junction bases unmatched: 8. The germline CDR1 and CDR2 sequences are SGHRS and YFSETQ. For the CDR3, the DNA is TGCGCCAGCAGCGCGACTCCGGGACAGGGCTACGAGCAGTACTTC. It yields the protein CASSATPGQGYEQYF.

The chain recombines TRBV12-3 or TRBV12-4 with TRBJ1-5, with D possibly matching TRBD1 (5 bases). This CDR3 comprises 15 residues. The germline V and J ends were trimmed by 2 bases and 7 bases, with 15 bases remaining between them. CDR3 nucleotides: TGTGCCAGCAGTTTATTTGACAGCCTCGGGCAGCCCCAGCATTTT. This gives the protein CASSLFDSLGQPQHF.

Only a few counts were recorded for this clonotype. The J gene is TRBJ2-7, the V gene TRBV6-2 or TRBV6-3; 9 bases align to TRBD2. The CDR3 has 14 amino acids. V was pared by 7 bases and J by 9 bases, with 13 bases of the junction left unmatched. Germline lookup yields CDR1 MNHEY and CDR2 SVGEGT. The CDR3 loop is CASNPTRAGGGQYF. CDR3 nucleotides: TGTGCCAGCAACCCTACCCGAGCGGGAGGTGGGCAGTACTTC.

The gene calls are TRBV6-6 and TRBJ2-7; D remains unclear. The V end lost 6 bases, the J end lost 6 bases, and 6 bases lay between the germline ends. The CDR3 totals 10 residues. Germline CDR1 is MNHNY and CDR2 is SVGAGI (reference sequence). CDR3 loop: CASSRSEQYF. The CDR3 nucleotides read TGTGCCAGCAGCCGATCCGAGCAGTACTTC.

V usage is TRBV15 and J usage is TRBJ2-1; 7 bases agree with TRBD1. Germline V CDR1 and CDR2: LNHNV, YYDKDF (reference sequence). The trim removed 1 base at V and 5 bases at J, leaving 5 bases unmatched. The CDR3 has 15 amino acids. The CDR3 DNA reads TGTGCCACCAGCAGAGGGACAGGTGATGACAATGAGCAGTTCTTC. Translation: CATSRGTGDDNEQFF.

Only a few counts were recorded for this clonotype. This rearrangement joins TRBV20-1 to TRBJ2-1; no firm D call. Trimming removed 2 bases from V and 7 bases from J, with 9 bases in between. CDR3 size: 12 residues. Germline V gene sequence: CDR1 DFQATT, CDR2 SNEGSKA (reference sequence). The CDR3 coding sequence is TGCAGTGCTAGAAGACTTGTTAATGAGCAGTTCTTC. It translates to CSARRLVNEQFF.

The J gene is TRBJ1-2, the V gene TRBV20-1, with no clear D. Germline-derived CDR1 and CDR2 are DFQATT and SNEGSKA (reference sequence). The CDR3 is 12 residues long. The ends were cut back, 6 bases at V and 2 bases at J, with 10 bases in the middle. In DNA form, the CDR3 reads TGCAGTGCACCGGACGGCAACTATGGCTACACCTTC. This translates into CSAPDGNYGYTF.